A single sample is the source of the 27 T cell receptor beta chains below, sequenced in a study of blood T cell repertoires in COVID-19 (dated by TCRdb to between 2020 and 2021). Library generation was performed with the immunoSEQ multiplex PCR assay. Here the immuneACCESS table is served through TCRdb, limited to in-frame sequences with V and J called. Missing clones are a known gap in these copies; in checked studies unresolved V genes cover under half, and the rest lacks a known reason. Across this sample there are over 150,000 clones, with 84% seen only once. Under 3.5% of the sample is held by the ten biggest clonotypes. The sequencing input was peripheral blood. The source is an elderly woman with COVID-19, enrolled during active disease.

This rearrangement joins TRBV30 to TRBJ2-5, with D perhaps matching TRBD2 (7 bases). CDR3 size: 13 residues. CDR1 and CDR2 (germline): GTSNPN, SVGIG (reference sequence). V dropped 4 bases and J dropped 5 bases, with 14 bases sitting between them. CDR3 in DNA: TGTGCCTGGACGATCAGGGGAGGGGAGACCCAGTACTTC. This translates into CAWTIRGGETQYF.

This chain uses TRBV18 with TRBJ2-3; 9 bases map to TRBD1. The CDR3 has 16 amino acids. The V gene end was trimmed by 0 bases and the J gene end by 5 bases; junction bases not matched to a gene: 6. Germline V CDR1 and CDR2: KGHSH, LQKENI. CDR3 region: CASSPPTGQGLDTQYF. The CDR3 DNA is TGTGCCAGCTCACCACCCACGGGACAGGGTTTAGATACGCAGTATTTT.

J is TRBJ2-4 and V is TRBV6-2 or TRBV6-3; D remains unclear. The germline V and J ends were trimmed by 2 bases and 2 bases, with 4 bases remaining between them. Germline assignment: CDR1 MNHEY and CDR2 SVGEGT. The CDR3 covers 13 residues. The CDR3 region is CASSYLSKNIQYF. The CDR3 bases are TGTGCCAGCAGTTACCTGTCCAAAAACATTCAGTACTTC.

V and J are TRBV2 and TRBJ1-1; D might be TRBD1 (6 bases). The CDR3 is made up of 12 amino acids. The germline V and J ends were trimmed by 3 bases and 7 bases, with 9 bases remaining between them. Germline V gives CDR1 SNHLY, CDR2 FYNNEI. CDR3 sequence (DNA): TGTGCCAGCAGTGAGCAGGGGTATGAAGCTTTCTTT. Translation: CASSEQGYEAFF. The full variable domain, rest sourced from reference TRBV2 and TRBJ1-1, is EPEVTQTPSHQVTQMGQEVILRCVPISNHLYFYWYRQILGQKVEFLVSFYNNEISEKSEIFDDQFSVERPDGSNFTLKIRSTKLEDSAMYFCASSEQGYEAFFGQGTRLTVV.

The sample holds a few counts of this clone. The chain has TRBV27 and TRBJ1-6; no reliable D call. The CDR3 runs to 14 residues. The germline gives CDR1 MNHEY, CDR2 SMNVEV (reference sequence). V was pared by 2 bases and J by 11 bases, with 13 bases between. CDR3 nucleotide sequence: TGTGCCAGCAGTTTAGGAGGCGGGTTTCCACCCCTCCACTTT. Its translation is CASSLGGGFPPLHF.

V is TRBV5-1 and J is TRBJ2-5, with D hard to call. The germline CDR1 and CDR2 sequences are SGHRS and YFSETQ. The ends were cut back, 5 bases at V and 1 base at J, with 6 bases in the middle. This CDR3 comprises 12 residues. CDR3 sequence (DNA): TGCGCCAGCAGTCGGAGCCAAGAGACCCAGTACTTC. Protein product: CASSRSQETQYF.

V is TRBV9 and J is TRBJ1-1, with unresolved D. With 1 base removed from V and 1 base from J, the gap between germline ends came to 11 bases. In germline, CDR1 is SGDLS, CDR2 YYNGEE. This CDR3 has 15 amino acids. The CDR3 is CASSVIDSKNTEAFF. The CDR3 DNA is TGTGCCAGCAGCGTAATAGATAGCAAGAACACTGAAGCTTTCTTT.

The chain uses TRBV5-1 and TRBJ2-2; 7 bases agree with TRBD2. V dropped 4 bases and J dropped 5; count of bases not matched to a gene: 2. Germline lookup yields CDR1 SGHRS and CDR2 YFSETQ. The CDR3 spans 13 residues. The CDR3 DNA reads TGCGCCAGCAGCGTAGCGGGTACCGGGGAGCTGTTTTTT. Protein sequence: CASSVAGTGELFF.

The rearrangement links TRBV27 to TRBJ2-1; TRBD1 might be the D (6 bases). The ends were cut back, 8 bases at V and 7 bases at J, with 15 bases in the middle. CDR3 length: 13 residues. Germline CDR1 MNHEY, CDR2 SMNVEV (reference sequence). CDR3 DNA: TGTGCCAGCTCGCGGGTGGGGGCAAATGAGCAGTTCTTC. This translates into CASSRVGANEQFF.

The sample holds one count of this clone. The CDR3 DNA reads TGCAGCGTCAGGAGGGGGGACAGGGAAAATTCACCCCTCCACTTT. Protein sequence: CSVRRGDRENSPLHF. This rearrangement joins TRBV29-1 to TRBJ1-6, with 9 nucleotides matching TRBD1. Germline V gene lookup returns CDR1 SQVTM and CDR2 ANQGSEA. J was trimmed by 7 bases and V by 6 bases; bases with no gene match: 10. The CDR3 covers 15 residues. Filled out from reference TRBV29-1 and TRBJ1-6, the complete variable domain reads SAVISQKPSRDICQRGTSLTIQCQVDSQVTMMFWYRQQPGQSLTLIATANQGSEATYESGFVIDKFPISRPNLTFSTLTVSNMSPEDSSIYLCSVRRGDRENSPLHFGNGTRLTVT.

The chain combines TRBV9 with TRBJ2-2; D is possibly TRBD1 (6 bases). The V gene's germline CDR1 is SGDLS and CDR2 YYNGEE. There are 15 residues in the CDR3. Trimming cost V 0 bases and J 7 bases, with 13 bases left between them. The CDR3 nucleotides read TGTGCCAGCAGCGTAGCTGGGCAGGGGTTCGGGGAGCTGTTTTTT. Its translation: CASSVAGQGFGELFF. Drawing the rest from reference TRBV9 and TRBJ2-2, the complete variable domain is DSGVTQTPKHLITATGQRVTLRCSPRSGDLSVYWYQQSLDQGLQFLIQYYNGEERAKGNILERFSAQQFPDLHSELNLSSLELGDSALYFCASSVAGQGFGELFFGEGSRLTVL.

There are a few counts of this clone. This rearrangement joins TRBV19 to TRBJ1-5; the match to TRBD1 covers 7 bases. The CDR3 contains 13 residues. J gave up 7 bases and V 5 bases, and 5 bases lay outside the gene matches. The V gene's germline CDR1 is LNHDA and CDR2 SQIVND (reference sequence). CDR3 nucleotide sequence: TGTGCCAGTAGTGAACTACAGGGGCAGCCCCAGCATTTT. Encoded protein: CASSELQGQPQHF.

A note on this clone: Other DNA sequences from this sample encode an identical CDR3 as well. The chain employs TRBV9 and TRBJ2-2, with a possible D match to TRBD1 (5 bases). V dropped 2 bases and J dropped 1 base, with 6 bases sitting between them. The CDR3 is made up of 14 amino acids. Germline V CDR1 and CDR2: SGDLS, YYNGEE. As DNA, the CDR3 is TGTGCCAGCAGCGTCACAGGGAACACCGGGGAGCTGTTTTTT. Protein sequence: CASSVTGNTGELFF.

The J gene is TRBJ1-2, the V gene TRBV27, with a weak D call TRBD1 (5 bases). The CDR3 loop spans 17 amino acids. Germline V gives CDR1 MNHEY, CDR2 SMNVEV (reference sequence). The V end lost 2 bases, the J end lost 3 bases, and 19 bases lay between the germline ends. CDR3 nucleotides: TGTGCCAGCAGTTTAACTGTCAGGGAAGGAAGCGACTATGGCTACACCTTC. This gives the protein CASSLTVREGSDYGYTF.

There are a few counts of this clone. The genes are TRBV5-4 and TRBJ1-1; 7 bases are shared with TRBD1. The length of the CDR3 is 15 residues. Per germline, CDR1 SGHNT and CDR2 YYREEE (reference sequence). V lost 6 bases, J lost 0 bases, and 8 bases stayed unmatched. The CDR3 nucleotides are TGTGCCAGCATCAAACAGGGGTGGATGAACACTGAAGCTTTCTTT. Its protein product is CASIKQGWMNTEAFF.

The chain links TRBV23-1 to TRBJ1-5; 9 bases are shared with TRBD1. TRBV23-1 is sorted into the ORF group, with uncertain function. Trimming took 4 bases from V and 5 from J; bases not matched to a gene: 12. The CDR3 covers 17 residues. The DNA for the CDR3 is TGCGCCAGCAGTCGAAACAAAGGGACAGGGAAGTATCAGCCCCAGCATTTT. Its translation is CASSRNKGTGKYQPQHF.

This sequence joins TRBV29-1 and TRBJ2-5; 7 positions agree with TRBD1. This CDR3 contains 11 residues. Germline CDR1 is SQVTM and CDR2 is ANQGSEA. The CDR3 loop is CRGQQEETQYF. In nucleotides, the CDR3 is TGCAGGGGACAGCAGGAAGAGACCCAGTACTTC.

The rearrangement joins TRBV5-4 to TRBJ1-1; D might be TRBD1 (5 bases). V shed 10 bases and J shed 4 bases, with 14 bases lying between them. CDR1 and CDR2 from the germline V gene are SGHNT and YYREEE (reference sequence). CDR3 size: 12 residues. The chain's CDR3 is CAFLGVSTEAFF. CDR3 DNA sequence: TGTGCCTTCCTAGGGGTTTCCACTGAAGCTTTCTTT.

This sequence joins TRBV28 and TRBJ1-2; no clear D gene. The CDR3 sequence is 13 residues long. Germline loops: CDR1 MDHEN, CDR2 SYDVKM. The V gene lost 1 base and the J gene lost 9 bases, with 12 bases spanning the gap. DNA of the CDR3: TGTGCCAGCAGTTTATCCGCTCGGGGTAGCTACACCTTC. It specifies CASSLSARGSYTF.

Comment on this clone: The junction departs from germline at one end; a sequencing error may be responsible. The chain has TRBV2 and TRBJ2-7; TRBD1 agrees at 11 bases. This CDR3 is 10 amino acids long. The germline CDR1 and CDR2 sequences are SNHLY and FYNNEI. The CDR3 loop is CARGRDRGTF. The CDR3 bases are TGTGCCCGAGGACGGGACAGGGGGACCTTC.

The chain recombines TRBV28 with TRBJ2-3, with a weak D call TRBD2 (6 bases). CDR3 length equals 17 residues. Germline CDR1 is MDHEN and CDR2 is SYDVKM. The V end was cut by 7 bases, the J end by 2 bases, with 22 bases between. In DNA, the CDR3 is TGTGCCAGCATGTATAGTTCCGGAGGAGGGCCCACAGATACGCAGTATTTT. It yields the protein CASMYSSGGGPTDTQYF.

This chain uses TRBV11-2 with TRBJ2-2; the match to TRBD2 covers 7 bases. The V gene end was trimmed by 5 bases and the J gene end by 4 bases; junction bases not matched to a gene: 1. CDR3 length equals 13 residues. Looked up from germline, CDR1 is SGHAT and CDR2 is FQNNGV. In DNA form, the CDR3 reads TGTGCCAGCAGCCCGGGGGGCACCGGGGAGCTGTTTTTT. Its translation is CASSPGGTGELFF.

The chain carries TRBV27 and TRBJ1-2; unclear D gene. Trimming took 8 bases from V and 1 from J, leaving 11 bases between them. Germline CDR1 reads MNHEY; CDR2 reads SMNVEV (reference sequence). The CDR3 extends over 13 amino acids. The CDR3, as DNA: TGTGCCAGCGCCTTACACCGTAACTATGGCTACACCTTC. Translation gives CASALHRNYGYTF.

CDR3 nucleotides: TGTGCCAGCAGCGTAGAACTAGCGGGAGCCCGGCTCGGTGCCGGGGAGCTGTTTTTT. This translates into CASSVELAGARLGAGELFF. The V gene is TRBV9, the J gene TRBJ2-2; 11 bases line up with TRBD2. Germline trimming cut 0 bases from V and 6 bases from J; bases unmatched to any gene: 13. This CDR3 region has 19 residues. The germline CDR1 and CDR2 sequences are SGDLS and YYNGEE. Based on the CDR3 plus reference TRBV9 and TRBJ2-2, the full variable domain is DSGVTQTPKHLITATGQRVTLRCSPRSGDLSVYWYQQSLDQGLQFLIQYYNGEERAKGNILERFSAQQFPDLHSELNLSSLELGDSALYFCASSVELAGARLGAGELFFGEGSRLTVL.

Concerning this clone itself: One end of the junction is discordant with germline, which a read error may explain. The rearrangement uses TRBV24-1 and TRBJ2-7, with a weak D call TRBD1 (6 bases). Germline values: CDR1 KGHDR, CDR2 SFDVKD. The length of the CDR3 is 18 residues. The DNA of the CDR3 is TGTGCCACCAGTGCTTTGCTCCTCGGACAGTTCCAATCCTACGAGCAGTACTTC. Translating gives CATSALLLGQFQSYEQYF.

For the CDR3, the DNA is TGTGCCAGCAGCGTAACCGCACTAGCTAACTATGGCTACACCTTC. Protein: CASSVTALANYGYTF. J is TRBJ1-2 and V is TRBV9; D is undetermined. Germline V gene data show CDR1 as SGDLS and CDR2 as YYNGEE. The CDR3 runs to 15 residues. Between the trimmed V and J ends, which lost 1 base and 0 bases, there was a span of 10 bases.

The chain couples TRBV7-9 to TRBJ1-1, with D perhaps matching TRBD1 (5 bases). The V gene lost 1 base and the J gene lost 1 base, with 10 bases spanning the gap. The CDR3 has 15 residues. Looked up from germline, CDR1 is SEHNR and CDR2 is FQNEAQ (reference sequence). CDR3 amino acids: CASSLGDRPNTEAFF. In DNA form, the CDR3 reads TGTGCCAGCAGCTTAGGTGACAGACCGAACACTGAAGCTTTCTTT.